Given below is one T cell receptor beta chain in context. It lacks a known antigen. No much larger clone exists at a distance of one base, and base qualities are not known. TCR CDR3 regions were amplified from genomic DNA by multiplex PCR using the deep immunoSEQ assay. Genomic DNA extracted from each cell subset was distributed evenly over all wells of several immunoSEQ 96-well plates, and each plate served as one replicate. For sorted subsets, approximately 210 ng genomic DNA, equal to tens of thousands of T cell genomes, was loaded into each replicate PCR. The purified libraries were quantified using a Qubit 3.0 fluorometer, sized with a Bioanalyzer 2100, and then quantified again using the KAPA Library Quantification kit. Every immunoSEQ 96-well plate was sequenced on a dedicated single-read 150-cycle Illumina NextSeq 550 flow cell. For the original study's pipeline: Because the immunoSEQ output held only junctional sequences and lacked quality scores, the filtering could not match the filtering applied to full-length reads. To assign V/J genes and CDR3, sequences were annotated against IMGT germline references using PyIR, a Python wrapper for IgBLAST v1.9. Reads were removed for weak V/J assignments (E-value above 1e-6), missing CDR3, stop codons, out-of-frame junctions, or ambiguous translated residues. V3J clonotypes were defined as sequences sharing an identical inferred V gene, J gene, and CDR3 amino acid sequence. The percentage overlap between two repertoires was calculated by dividing the number of shared unique clonotypes by the size of the smaller repertoire. RTK rarefaction, the Chao1 estimator, and Recon v2.1 estimates of unobserved clonotypes were used to assess repertoire richness. OLGA was used to compute generation probabilities for all TCRbeta clonotypes that the gDNA method yielded from a handful of donors. The immuneACCESS repertoire file appears here via TCRdb, limited to in-frame rearrangements. These files lack a portion of the clones; in checked studies, under half of the deficit traces to unresolved V genes, and the cause of the others is not known. V and J calls and clone size are copied from that table; D and trimming were computed from the DNA. For this sample the table gives under 600,000 clones, of which roughly 98% were detected only once. The top ten hold 0.25% to 0.35% of the sample.

CDR1 and CDR2 (LNHDA, SQIVND) derive from the germline V gene (reference sequence). Unmatched junction bases come to 5, with V trimmed by 4 bases and J by 2 bases. From cysteine to phenylalanine, the CDR3 is 16 amino acids long. The only DNA kept is the CDR3, 48 bases in frame from the first base. This record belongs to a study of shared clonotypes between healthy human individuals (dated by TCRdb to 2020 to 2022). Turning to the overall study: The cohort included a few men and a couple of women between 18 and 49 years of age. For each donor, three plates each were used for CD4 naive and CD4 memory, two plates were used for CD8 naive, and one plate was used for CD8 memory. To estimate repertoire size and how much clonotypes are shared between individuals, the study performed deep sequencing of blood TCR repertoires from a few healthy adults. To increase sequencing depth and limit assay-specific biases, TCR repertoire library preparation and sequencing were carried out by different laboratories using diverse techniques. Between about 0.9 and 10 billion PBMCs per donor were obtained by leukapheresis.

Study-level results and caveats: About 5% of naive CD4, more than 3% of naive CD8, around 2.3% of memory CD4, and approximately 0.39% of memory CD8 clonotypes were shared across a few donors. Incomplete sequencing was indicated by rarefaction of sorted-subset datasets, despite the large sequencing depth. Compared with non-shared clonotypes, the clonotypes found in all four sorted-subset donors had higher generation probabilities. Pairwise subsampling led to the expectation that sequencing depth would affect the degree of clonotype sharing among donors. Naive subsets generally had larger estimated clonotype richness than memory subsets. The small number of donors limited the genetic and exposure-history diversity represented. Sampling was limited to blood, and TCR repertoires in tissue likely differ from TCR repertoires in blood.

CD8 naive samples consisted of CD45RO-negative cells that were positively selected for CCR7, yielding a CD45RA+CCR7+ population without TemRA cells. Healthy HIV-negative adults with no recently reported acute infections or vaccinations were included as donors. Every donor was a Caucasian adult residing in Nashville, Tennessee, USA. Blood was obtained by leukapheresis, after which PBMCs were separated by Ficoll-Histopaque density gradient centrifugation and cryopreserved in liquid nitrogen vapor phase. Analytical flow cytometry was used to check the purity and quantity of every magnetically sorted T cell population. Genomic DNA was isolated from every sorted fraction and measured by UV absorbance on a Nanodrop 2000c.

The specimen sequenced was naive CD8+ T cells sorted from blood. The sample's cell subset or site label, decoded: CD45RA+CCR7+. Recombination linked TRBV19 to TRBJ2-3, with 11 bases aligning to TRBD2. The TCR originated in a man aged 25-45 years in good health. The sequence in DNA is TGTGCCAGTAGTACACTAGCGGGGGTTTTCACAGATACGCAGTATTTT. It translates to CASSTLAGVFTDTQYF.